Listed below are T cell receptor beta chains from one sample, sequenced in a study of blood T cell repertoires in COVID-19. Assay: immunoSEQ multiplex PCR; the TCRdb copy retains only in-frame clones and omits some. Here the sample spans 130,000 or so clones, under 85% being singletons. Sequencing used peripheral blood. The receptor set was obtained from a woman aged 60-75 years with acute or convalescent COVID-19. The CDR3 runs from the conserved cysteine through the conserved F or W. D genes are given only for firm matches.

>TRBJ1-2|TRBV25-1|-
CASSPGQNYGYTF
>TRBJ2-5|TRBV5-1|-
CASSLDQETQYF
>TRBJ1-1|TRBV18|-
CASFSAGRTEAFF
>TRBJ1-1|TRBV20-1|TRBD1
CSASTGQAVNTEAFF
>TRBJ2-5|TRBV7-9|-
CASSLLVGSGETQYF
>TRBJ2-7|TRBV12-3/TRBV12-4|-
CASSLGPARQYF
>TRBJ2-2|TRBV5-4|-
CASSFELRELFF
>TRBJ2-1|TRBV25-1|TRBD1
CASSEAGPGQGFNEQFF
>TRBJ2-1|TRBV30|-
CAWRATGNEQFF
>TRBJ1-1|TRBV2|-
CASTREGLTEAFF
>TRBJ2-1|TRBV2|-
CASSARWQGLYNEQFF
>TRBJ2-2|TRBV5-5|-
CATKLMGMAGELFF
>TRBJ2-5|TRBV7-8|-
CASSSTGLGETQYF
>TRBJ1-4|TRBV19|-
CASSSNRLPRDGEKLFF
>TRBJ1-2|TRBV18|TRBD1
CASSPPGQIANYGYTF
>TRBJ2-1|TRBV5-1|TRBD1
CASSYYYTGENEQFF
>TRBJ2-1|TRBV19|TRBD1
CATNPVPGQVVF
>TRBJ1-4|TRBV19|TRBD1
CASRGQATNEKLFF
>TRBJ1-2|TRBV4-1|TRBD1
CASSPAGTANGYTF
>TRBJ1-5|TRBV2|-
CASSGYRDQPQHF
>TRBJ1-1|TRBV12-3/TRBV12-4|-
CASSLNRLEAFF
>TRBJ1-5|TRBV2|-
CASRLLGGPQHF
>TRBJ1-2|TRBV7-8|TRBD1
CASSLDVAGGYGYTF
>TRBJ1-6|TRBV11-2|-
CASSLEQGSALHF
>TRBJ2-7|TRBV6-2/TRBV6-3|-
CASSPGSSYEQYF
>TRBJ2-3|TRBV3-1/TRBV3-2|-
CASSQGDSSTDTQYF
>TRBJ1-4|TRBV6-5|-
CASGSNEKLFF
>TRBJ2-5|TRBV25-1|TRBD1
CASSHRTGTETQYF
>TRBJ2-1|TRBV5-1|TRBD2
CASSLDGQGGTNEQFF
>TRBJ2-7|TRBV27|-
CASSLMGGEQYF
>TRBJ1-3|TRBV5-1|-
CASSLSPGDSGNTIYF
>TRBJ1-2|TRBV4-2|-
CASSQEPNSYGYTF